This is a list of T cell receptor beta chains from one sample in a study of blood T cell repertoires in COVID-19. Generated by immunoSEQ multiplex PCR, the TCRdb table keeps only in-frame clones and is missing some. The sample lists under 200,000 clones; roughly 80% were seen once. The sample comprised PBMCs or T cells enriched from blood (not recorded which). The origin of the receptors is a woman in her fifties or sixties who had recovered from COVID-19. Both conserved end residues are part of each CDR3. Fields, in order: clone size, D gene, J gene, V gene, CDR3 DNA, CDR3 protein. D genes are given only for firm matches. Where a row states a size, it is once, few, many or the class of an expanded clone; other rows omit it.

abundance: NA
d_gene: TRBD1
j_gene: TRBJ1-1
v_gene: TRBV5-1
CDR3nt: TGCGCCAGCAGCTTGGGGGGACAGGGCACTGAAGCTTTCTTT
CDR3aa: CASSLGGQGTEAFF

abundance: once
d_gene: NA
j_gene: TRBJ2-1
v_gene: TRBV7-8
CDR3nt: TGTGCCAGCTCCGAACTAGTCGGCTCCAATGAGCAGTTCTTC
CDR3aa: CASSELVGSNEQFF

abundance: NA
d_gene: NA
j_gene: TRBJ1-2
v_gene: TRBV4-1
CDR3nt: TGCGCCAGCAGCCAAGATGAGTTCTCCGGGACTCAGAACTATGGCTACACCTTC
CDR3aa: CASSQDEFSGTQNYGYTF

abundance: NA
d_gene: NA
j_gene: TRBJ1-1
v_gene: TRBV5-1
CDR3nt: TGCGCCAGCAGCTTGGTGGTTTCCAGTGAAGCTTTCTTT
CDR3aa: CASSLVVSSEAFF

abundance: once
d_gene: NA
j_gene: TRBJ1-1
v_gene: TRBV13
CDR3nt: TGTGCCAGCAGCATACAGGGTAAAGCCACTGAAGCTTTCTTT
CDR3aa: CASSIQGKATEAFF

abundance: NA
d_gene: TRBD2
j_gene: TRBJ2-3
v_gene: TRBV2
CDR3nt: TGTGCCAGCAGTGAGTGGGGCGGGAGGGAGACAGATACGCAGTATTTT
CDR3aa: CASSEWGGRETDTQYF

abundance: NA
d_gene: TRBD1
j_gene: TRBJ2-3
v_gene: TRBV15
CDR3nt: TGTGCCACCAGCAGAGAGGGCAGGGGGCGGGATACGCAGTATTTT
CDR3aa: CATSREGRGRDTQYF

abundance: once
d_gene: TRBD1
j_gene: TRBJ2-6
v_gene: TRBV7-8
CDR3nt: TGTGCCAGCAGCTCCAAGACAGGGCTTGGTGGGGCCAACGTCCTGACTTTC
CDR3aa: CASSSKTGLGGANVLTF

abundance: NA
d_gene: NA
j_gene: TRBJ2-2
v_gene: TRBV29-1
CDR3nt: TGCAGCTTTGAGCAGGGAAACACCGGGGAGCTGTTTTTT
CDR3aa: CSFEQGNTGELFF

abundance: NA
d_gene: NA
j_gene: TRBJ1-2
v_gene: TRBV7-3
CDR3nt: TGTGCCAGCAGCTTAGGCAGGGACTATGGCTACACCTTC
CDR3aa: CASSLGRDYGYTF

abundance: NA
d_gene: NA
j_gene: TRBJ2-2
v_gene: TRBV6-5
CDR3nt: TGTGCCAGCAGTTTAGAGCGTCCCGGGGAGCTGTTTTTT
CDR3aa: CASSLERPGELFF

abundance: NA
d_gene: NA
j_gene: TRBJ1-5
v_gene: TRBV2
CDR3nt: TGTGCCGGGTCAGGGTTACATAGCAATCAGCCCCAGCATTTT
CDR3aa: CAGSGLHSNQPQHF

abundance: NA
d_gene: TRBD1
j_gene: TRBJ1-1
v_gene: TRBV3-1/TRBV3-2
CDR3nt: TGTGCCAGCAGCCCTCGACAGGGGTATCGACTCAACACTGAAGCTTTCTTT
CDR3aa: CASSPRQGYRLNTEAFF

abundance: NA
d_gene: TRBD2
j_gene: TRBJ2-5
v_gene: TRBV4-1
CDR3nt: TGCGCCAGCAGCCAAGAGCGGACTAGCGGGGGAGGAGAGACCCAGTACTTC
CDR3aa: CASSQERTSGGGETQYF

abundance: few
d_gene: TRBD1
j_gene: TRBJ1-2
v_gene: TRBV6-1
CDR3nt: TGTGCCAGCAGTGAACGTCAGGGGGGAGGCTACACCTTC
CDR3aa: CASSERQGGGYTF

abundance: NA
d_gene: NA
j_gene: TRBJ2-7
v_gene: TRBV12-3/TRBV12-4
CDR3nt: TGTGCCAGCAGTCCTCCTATACGGGGCGAGCAGTACTTC
CDR3aa: CASSPPIRGEQYF

abundance: NA
d_gene: TRBD2
j_gene: TRBJ2-5
v_gene: TRBV5-4
CDR3nt: TGTGCCAGCAGCGCCAGCGGGGGAGCCTATGAGACCCAGTACTTC
CDR3aa: CASSASGGAYETQYF

abundance: NA
d_gene: NA
j_gene: TRBJ1-2
v_gene: TRBV18
CDR3nt: TGTGCCAGCTCCTCAAACAGGGATGGCTACACCTTC
CDR3aa: CASSSNRDGYTF

abundance: NA
d_gene: NA
j_gene: TRBJ1-2
v_gene: TRBV5-6
CDR3nt: TGTGCCAGCAGCTTGGTATTCAGGGTCATGAACTATGGCTACACCTTC
CDR3aa: CASSLVFRVMNYGYTF

abundance: NA
d_gene: TRBD2
j_gene: TRBJ2-3
v_gene: TRBV27
CDR3nt: TGTGCCAGCACCCTACTAGCGGGGGGGCCCACAGATACGCAGTATTTT
CDR3aa: CASTLLAGGPTDTQYF

abundance: NA
d_gene: TRBD1
j_gene: TRBJ2-3
v_gene: TRBV5-1
CDR3nt: TGCGCCAGCAGCACACAGGGGGTAGATACGCAGTATTTT
CDR3aa: CASSTQGVDTQYF

abundance: NA
d_gene: NA
j_gene: TRBJ1-6
v_gene: TRBV27
CDR3nt: TGTGCCAGCAGCCATAGAAGTTACAGGGTTAAAGATAATTCACCCCTCCACTTT
CDR3aa: CASSHRSYRVKDNSPLHF

abundance: NA
d_gene: TRBD1
j_gene: TRBJ2-3
v_gene: TRBV9
CDR3nt: TGTGCCAGCAGCATTCCCAGGGGGCACCGATCCTCTAGCGACGATACGCAGTATTTT
CDR3aa: CASSIPRGHRSSSDDTQYF

abundance: NA
d_gene: TRBD2
j_gene: TRBJ2-1
v_gene: TRBV9
CDR3nt: TGTGCCAGCAGCGTATCGACTAGCCACAATGAGCAGTTCTTC
CDR3aa: CASSVSTSHNEQFF

abundance: few
d_gene: NA
j_gene: TRBJ1-2
v_gene: TRBV12-3/TRBV12-4
CDR3nt: TGTGCCAGCAGGAGGGGCGGGGGATATGGCTACACCTTC
CDR3aa: CASRRGGGYGYTF

abundance: NA
d_gene: NA
j_gene: TRBJ1-1
v_gene: TRBV30
CDR3nt: TGTGCCTGGAGTGTAACAGCGGGAAAGTCTGAAGCTTTCTTT
CDR3aa: CAWSVTAGKSEAFF

abundance: NA
d_gene: TRBD1
j_gene: TRBJ2-7
v_gene: TRBV6-2/TRBV6-3
CDR3nt: TGTGCCAGCAGTGCCTTCCGGGACAGTTACTACGAGCAGTACTTC
CDR3aa: CASSAFRDSYYEQYF

abundance: NA
d_gene: TRBD1
j_gene: TRBJ2-2
v_gene: TRBV9
CDR3nt: TGTGCCAGCAGCGTCGAAGGGGGCCGAAACCTGAACACCGGGGAGCTGTTTTTT
CDR3aa: CASSVEGGRNLNTGELFF

abundance: once
d_gene: NA
j_gene: TRBJ1-3
v_gene: TRBV2
CDR3nt: TGTGCCAGCAGTGTTAGGGGGTCAGGAAACACCATATATTTT
CDR3aa: CASSVRGSGNTIYF

abundance: NA
d_gene: TRBD1
j_gene: TRBJ1-4
v_gene: TRBV2
CDR3nt: TGTGCCAGCACCTCCCGACCGACAGGGGGCTATGAAAAACTGTTTTTT
CDR3aa: CASTSRPTGGYEKLFF

abundance: NA
d_gene: TRBD1
j_gene: TRBJ2-7
v_gene: TRBV5-1
CDR3nt: TGCGCCAGCAGCCCATCCGGGACAGGGGATTTCGAGCAGTACTTC
CDR3aa: CASSPSGTGDFEQYF

abundance: NA
d_gene: NA
j_gene: TRBJ2-3
v_gene: TRBV19
CDR3nt: TGTGCCAGTAGAGACAGAAGAACAGATACGCAGTATTTT
CDR3aa: CASRDRRTDTQYF

abundance: NA
d_gene: TRBD1
j_gene: TRBJ1-5
v_gene: TRBV2
CDR3nt: TGTGCCAGCAGTGACGACAGGGGTGGTCAGCCCCAGCATTTT
CDR3aa: CASSDDRGGQPQHF

abundance: NA
d_gene: NA
j_gene: TRBJ1-3
v_gene: TRBV29-1
CDR3nt: TGCAGCGTTGATCCGGACACAGGAAACACCATATATTTT
CDR3aa: CSVDPDTGNTIYF

abundance: NA
d_gene: TRBD1
j_gene: TRBJ2-3
v_gene: TRBV24-1
CDR3nt: TGTGCCACCAGCCCGACAGGGTTGGCAGATACGCAGTATTTT
CDR3aa: CATSPTGLADTQYF

abundance: NA
d_gene: TRBD2
j_gene: TRBJ2-1
v_gene: TRBV18
CDR3nt: TGTGCCAGCTCACCACCTAATTTGCGCGGGGGGCTCAACAATGAGCAGTTCTTC
CDR3aa: CASSPPNLRGGLNNEQFF

abundance: NA
d_gene: NA
j_gene: TRBJ1-2
v_gene: TRBV5-1
CDR3nt: TGCGCCAGCAGCTTGGGACAGACCCACTATGGCTACACCTTC
CDR3aa: CASSLGQTHYGYTF

abundance: NA
d_gene: TRBD2
j_gene: TRBJ2-5
v_gene: TRBV3-1/TRBV3-2
CDR3nt: TGTGCCAGCAGCCACTGGGCTAGCGGGGGTCCCCAAGAGACCCAGTACTTC
CDR3aa: CASSHWASGGPQETQYF

abundance: NA
d_gene: NA
j_gene: TRBJ2-1
v_gene: TRBV5-8
CDR3nt: TGTGCCAGCAGGGTGGACAGTTCAAGCTCCTACAATGAGCAGTTCTTC
CDR3aa: CASRVDSSSSYNEQFF

abundance: once
d_gene: NA
j_gene: TRBJ2-3
v_gene: TRBV14
CDR3nt: TGTGCCAGCAGCCAATTTGGGACAAAGGGAGCAGATACGCAGTATTTT
CDR3aa: CASSQFGTKGADTQYF

abundance: NA
d_gene: NA
j_gene: TRBJ2-2
v_gene: TRBV12-3/TRBV12-4
CDR3nt: TGTGCCAGCAGTTTAAGCGGTTCGCGGGAGCTGTTTTTT
CDR3aa: CASSLSGSRELFF

abundance: NA
d_gene: TRBD1
j_gene: TRBJ2-2
v_gene: TRBV30
CDR3nt: TGTGCCTGGAACAAAAGACAGGGGGGGCCCACCGGGGAGCTGTTTTTT
CDR3aa: CAWNKRQGGPTGELFF

abundance: NA
d_gene: TRBD1
j_gene: TRBJ1-2
v_gene: TRBV11-3
CDR3nt: TGTGCCAGCAGCTTAGATCGGGCAGGGGGGCTCTACGGCTACACCTTC
CDR3aa: CASSLDRAGGLYGYTF

abundance: NA
d_gene: NA
j_gene: TRBJ2-5
v_gene: TRBV4-2
CDR3nt: TGTGCCAGCAGCCAGATAACGGGGCAAGAGACCCAGTACTTC
CDR3aa: CASSQITGQETQYF

abundance: NA
d_gene: NA
j_gene: TRBJ2-2
v_gene: TRBV7-2
CDR3nt: TGTGCCAGCAGCTTATTTGGGCCAGCGAACACCGGGGAGCTGTTTTTT
CDR3aa: CASSLFGPANTGELFF

abundance: NA
d_gene: NA
j_gene: TRBJ1-1
v_gene: TRBV11-2
CDR3nt: TGTGCCAGCAGTCAAATCGGGGTCGGGAGGGCTGAAGCTTTCTTT
CDR3aa: CASSQIGVGRAEAFF

abundance: NA
d_gene: NA
j_gene: TRBJ1-1
v_gene: TRBV11-2
CDR3nt: TGTGCCAGCAGGGTCGTGGGGGGGCGGAACACTGAAGCTTTCTTT
CDR3aa: CASRVVGGRNTEAFF

abundance: NA
d_gene: NA
j_gene: TRBJ2-1
v_gene: TRBV19
CDR3nt: TGTGCCAGTATAGGAACTAGCGAGCAGTTCTTC
CDR3aa: CASIGTSEQFF

abundance: NA
d_gene: NA
j_gene: TRBJ2-5
v_gene: TRBV19
CDR3nt: TGTGCCAGTAGTATAGTCTGGACAGACCCAACCCAGTACTTC
CDR3aa: CASSIVWTDPTQYF

abundance: NA
d_gene: TRBD1
j_gene: TRBJ1-5
v_gene: TRBV2
CDR3nt: TGTGCCAGCAGTGCTACAGGGGGCTGGGGCAATCAGCCCCAGCATTTT
CDR3aa: CASSATGGWGNQPQHF

abundance: NA
d_gene: NA
j_gene: TRBJ2-7
v_gene: TRBV5-1
CDR3nt: TGCGCCAGCAGCTTGGAGGCAGGGAAAGTGGGCGAGCAGTACTTC
CDR3aa: CASSLEAGKVGEQYF

abundance: NA
d_gene: TRBD2
j_gene: TRBJ2-4
v_gene: TRBV11-2
CDR3nt: TGTGCCAGCAGCTTAGAATCCCGACTAGCGGGGGGGCAAAACATTCAGTACTTC
CDR3aa: CASSLESRLAGGQNIQYF

abundance: NA
d_gene: NA
j_gene: TRBJ1-1
v_gene: TRBV19
CDR3nt: TGTGCCAGTAGTACCCCCGACAGGCTTGAAGCTTTCTTT
CDR3aa: CASSTPDRLEAFF

abundance: NA
d_gene: NA
j_gene: TRBJ1-6
v_gene: TRBV10-2
CDR3nt: TGCGCCAGCAGGGGGACATGGGCGTCACCCCTCCACTTT
CDR3aa: CASRGTWASPLHF